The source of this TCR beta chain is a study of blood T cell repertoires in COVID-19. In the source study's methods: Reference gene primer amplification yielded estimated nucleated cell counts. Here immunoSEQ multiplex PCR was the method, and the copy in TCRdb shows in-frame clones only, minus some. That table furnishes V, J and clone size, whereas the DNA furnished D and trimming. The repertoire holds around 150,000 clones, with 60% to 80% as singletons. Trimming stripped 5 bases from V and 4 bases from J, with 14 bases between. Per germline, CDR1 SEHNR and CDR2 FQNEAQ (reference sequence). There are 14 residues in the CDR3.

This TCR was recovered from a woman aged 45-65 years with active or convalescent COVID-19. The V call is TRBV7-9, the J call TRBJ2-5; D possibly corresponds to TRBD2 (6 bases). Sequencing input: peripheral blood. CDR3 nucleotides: TGTGCCAGCAGCCTCGCGGGGCCGGGAGAGACCCAGTACTTC. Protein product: CASSLAGPGETQYF.